Sequencing of this T cell receptor beta chain was carried out in a study of tumor-infiltrating lymphocytes in oesophageal squamous cell carcinoma. From the PCR reads, TCRdb called clonotypes with MiXCR, one entry per CDR3 protein. Among over 10,000 distinct CDR3 sequences, approximately 50% were seen once, and the ten largest hold around 14%. Germline assignment: CDR1 SGHVS and CDR2 FNYEAQ. This CDR3 region has 11 residues. This clonotype has a handful of counts. Its ends do not fully match the called genes, so a read error is possible. This clonotype originated in a male donor with esophageal squamous cell carcinoma. Sequencing used normal esophageal tissue next to the tumor. This chain uses TRBV7-6 with TRBJ2-7; D gene unclear. CDR3 nucleotide sequence: TGTGCCAGCAGCCCAGGAACCGAGCAGTACTTT. Translating gives CASSPGTEQYF.